The T cell receptor beta chain under discussion was sequenced for a study of blood T cells in healthy people across ages. Study-wide context: Roughly one uniquely barcoded beta molecule per two T cells was captured. General study findings and limits: The percentage of naive T cells correlated strongly with TCR beta diversity.

The study drew donors from healthy Caucasian individuals in Russia aged roughly 6 to 90. PCR was performed a second time for roughly 7 to 11 cycles using a sample-barcoded 5' primer and a J-beta primer mix. A template-switch adaptor containing 12 random nucleotides labeled each cDNA molecule. Each CDR3 protein gets one entry after TCRdb re-called the 5' RACE reads with MiXCR. The sample lists 650,000 to 1,000,000 distinct CDR3 sequences; 35% to 40% were seen once. This CDR3 has 14 residues. The germline V gene encodes CDR1 DFQATT and CDR2 SNEGSKA (reference sequence). V was clipped by 3 bases and J by 7 bases, with 19 bases between them. This clonotype showed up just a few times. The antigen is unknown.

The sequenced sample consisted of blood. The source is a young man in good health. The chain links TRBV20-1 to TRBJ2-7; D is uncertain. The CDR3 sequence is CSASSGSSYNEQYF. In nucleotides, the CDR3 is TGCAGTGCTAGTTCCGGTAGCTCCTACAATGAGCAGTACTTC.